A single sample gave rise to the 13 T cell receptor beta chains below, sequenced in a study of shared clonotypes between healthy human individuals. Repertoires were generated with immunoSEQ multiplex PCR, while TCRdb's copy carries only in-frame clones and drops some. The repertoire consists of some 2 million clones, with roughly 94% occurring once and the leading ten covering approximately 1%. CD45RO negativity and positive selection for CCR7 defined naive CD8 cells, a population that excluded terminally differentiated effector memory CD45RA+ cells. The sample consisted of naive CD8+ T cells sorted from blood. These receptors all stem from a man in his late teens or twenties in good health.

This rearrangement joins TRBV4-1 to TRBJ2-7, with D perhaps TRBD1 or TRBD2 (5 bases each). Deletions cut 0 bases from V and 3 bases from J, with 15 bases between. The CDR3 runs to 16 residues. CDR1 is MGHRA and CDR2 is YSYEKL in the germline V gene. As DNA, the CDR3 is TGCGCCAGCAGCCAAGAGGGAGCCGGGGCCATCTACGAGCAGTACTTC. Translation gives CASSQEGAGAIYEQYF.

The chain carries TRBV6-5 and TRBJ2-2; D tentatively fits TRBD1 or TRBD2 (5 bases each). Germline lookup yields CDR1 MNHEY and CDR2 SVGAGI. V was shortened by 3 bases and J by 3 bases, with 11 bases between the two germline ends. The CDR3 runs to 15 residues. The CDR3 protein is CASSYGGVHTGELFF. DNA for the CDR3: TGTGCCAGCAGTTATGGGGGAGTTCACACCGGGGAGCTGTTTTTT.

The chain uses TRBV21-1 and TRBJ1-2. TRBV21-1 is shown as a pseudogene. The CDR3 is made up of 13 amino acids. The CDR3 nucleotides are TGTGCCAGCAGCAAGGACGGAGACTATGGCTACACCTTC. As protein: CASSKDGDYGYTF.

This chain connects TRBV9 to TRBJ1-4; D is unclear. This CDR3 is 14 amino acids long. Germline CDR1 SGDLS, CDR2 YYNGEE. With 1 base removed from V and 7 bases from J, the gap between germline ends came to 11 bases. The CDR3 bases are TGTGCCAGCAGCGTAAACGGGAACATTGAAAAACTGTTTTTT. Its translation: CASSVNGNIEKLFF.

In nucleotides, the CDR3 is TGTGCCAGCAGTTGGTCCCCTTCCCCACTCATGAACACTGAAGCTTTCTTT. Encoded protein: CASSWSPSPLMNTEAFF. The rearrangement joins TRBV27 to TRBJ1-1; D unresolved. Germline V lookup: CDR1 MNHEY, CDR2 SMNVEV (reference sequence). The CDR3 covers 17 residues. Trimming removed 4 bases from V and 0 bases from J, with 18 bases in between.

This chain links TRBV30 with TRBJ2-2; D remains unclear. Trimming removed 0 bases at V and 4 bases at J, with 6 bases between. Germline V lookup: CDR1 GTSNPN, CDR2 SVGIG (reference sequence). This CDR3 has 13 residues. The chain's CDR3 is CAWSVIGTGELFF. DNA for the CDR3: TGTGCCTGGAGTGTAATCGGCACCGGGGAGCTGTTTTTT.

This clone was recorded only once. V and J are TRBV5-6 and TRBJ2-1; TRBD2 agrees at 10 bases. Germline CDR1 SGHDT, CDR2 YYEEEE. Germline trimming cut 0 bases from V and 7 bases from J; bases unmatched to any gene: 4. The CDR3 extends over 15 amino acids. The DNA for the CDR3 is TGTGCCAGCAGCTTGGTCCTAGCGGGAGTAAATGAGCAGTTCTTC. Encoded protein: CASSLVLAGVNEQFF.

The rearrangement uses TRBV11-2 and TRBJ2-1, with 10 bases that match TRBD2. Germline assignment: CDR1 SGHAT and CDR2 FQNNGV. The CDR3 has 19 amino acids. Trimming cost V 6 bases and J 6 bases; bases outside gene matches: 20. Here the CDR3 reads CASSSFALRLAGDSNEQFF. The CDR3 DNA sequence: TGTGCCAGCAGTAGCTTTGCGCTTCGTCTAGCGGGAGACTCCAATGAGCAGTTCTTC.

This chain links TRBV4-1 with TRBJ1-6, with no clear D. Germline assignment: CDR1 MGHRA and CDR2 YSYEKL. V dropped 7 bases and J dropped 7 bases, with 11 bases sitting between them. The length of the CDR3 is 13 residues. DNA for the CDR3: TGCGCCAGCACTGCGGCAGCCAATTCACCCCTCCACTTT. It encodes CASTAAANSPLHF.

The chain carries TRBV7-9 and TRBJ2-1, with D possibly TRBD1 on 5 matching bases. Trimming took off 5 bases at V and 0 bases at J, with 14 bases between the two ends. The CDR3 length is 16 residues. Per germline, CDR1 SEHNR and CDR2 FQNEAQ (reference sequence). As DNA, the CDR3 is TGTGCCAGCAGCCCGCGCAGGGATAGCTCCTACAATGAGCAGTTCTTC. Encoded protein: CASSPRRDSSYNEQFF.

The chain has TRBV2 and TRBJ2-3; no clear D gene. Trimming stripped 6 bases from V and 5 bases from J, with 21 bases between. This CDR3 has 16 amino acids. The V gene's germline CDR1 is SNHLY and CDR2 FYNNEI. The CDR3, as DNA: TGTGCCAGCAGCTGGGTTGAATCAACTGCGGAAGATACGCAGTATTTT. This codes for CASSWVESTAEDTQYF.

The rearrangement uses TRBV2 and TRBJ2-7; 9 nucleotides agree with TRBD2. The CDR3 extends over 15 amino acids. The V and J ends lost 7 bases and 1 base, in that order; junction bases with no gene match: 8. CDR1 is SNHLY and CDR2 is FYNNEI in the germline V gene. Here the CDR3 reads CASTPLAGVSYEQYF. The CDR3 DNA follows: TGTGCCAGCACCCCATTAGCGGGAGTTTCCTACGAGCAGTACTTC.

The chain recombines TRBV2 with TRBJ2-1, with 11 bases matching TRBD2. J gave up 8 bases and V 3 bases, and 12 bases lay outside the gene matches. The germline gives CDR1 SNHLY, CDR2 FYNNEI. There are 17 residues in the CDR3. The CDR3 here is CASSEASTSGISDEQFF. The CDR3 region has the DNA TGTGCCAGCAGTGAGGCATCGACTAGCGGGATCTCGGATGAGCAGTTCTTC. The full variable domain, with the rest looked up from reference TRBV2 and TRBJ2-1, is EPEVTQTPSHQVTQMGQEVILRCVPISNHLYFYWYRQILGQKVEFLVSFYNNEISEKSEIFDDQFSVERPDGSNFTLKIRSTKLEDSAMYFCASSEASTSGISDEQFFGPGTRLTVL.